Below are 24 T cell receptor beta chains sequenced from a single sample in a study of CD8+CD57+ T cells in acquired aplastic anemia. The TCR beta profiling, which covered VDJ combination and CDR3 sequence, was carried out using genomic DNA as the template. TCRdb reprocessed the reads with MiXCR, giving one entry per CDR3 protein. Of roughly 250,000 distinct CDR3 sequences in the sample, approximately 45% were seen once. CD8+CD57+ cell expansion had been shown by flow cytometry in patients chosen for sequencing. Sequencing was performed on sorted CD4+, CD8+, or CD8+CD57+ T cells (not recorded which) from PBMCs. These receptors were collected from a human donor with aplastic anemia.

This clonotype was seen at least ten times. The V and J genes are TRBV7-9 and TRBJ2-7, with D perhaps matching TRBD2 (9 bases). CDR1 SEHNR and CDR2 FQNEAQ come from the germline V gene (reference sequence). The V end was cut by 5 bases, the J end by 2 bases, with 28 bases between. There are 19 residues in the CDR3. The CDR3 coding sequence is TGTGCCAGCAGCCTGGGACAGGCCAGGGGTAGCGGGAGTCCCTACGAGCAGTACTTC. Protein: CASSLGQARGSGSPYEQYF.

This clonotype was seen at least ten times. The V call is TRBV7-8, the J call TRBJ1-1; D is ambiguous. Between the trimmed V and J ends, which lost 1 base and 1 base, there was a span of 16 bases. The CDR3 covers 17 residues. CDR1 and CDR2 (germline): SGHVS, FQNEAQ. The CDR3, as DNA: TGTGCCAGCAGCTTAGGGGTTTGGGTCACAAAGAACACTGAAGCTTTCTTT. Protein: CASSLGVWVTKNTEAFF.

There are many counts of this clonotype. The genes are TRBV4-1 and TRBJ2-7; either TRBD1 or TRBD2 may supply D (5 bases each). CDR1 is MGHRA and CDR2 is YSYEKL in the germline V gene. V was cut by 3 bases and J by 2 bases, with 17 bases left in between. This CDR3 is built from 16 residues. The CDR3 protein is CASSHRDRDGAYEQYF. The DNA for the CDR3 is TGCGCCAGCAGCCATCGCGACCGGGACGGAGCCTACGAGCAGTACTTC.

This clonotype was observed at least ten times. The V call is TRBV9, the J call TRBJ1-3; D is uncertain. The ends were cut back, 5 bases at V and 2 bases at J, with 2 bases in the middle. Per germline, CDR1 SGDLS and CDR2 YYNGEE. The CDR3 is 11 amino acids. CDR3 protein: CASSTGNTIYF. CDR3 nucleotide sequence: TGTGCCAGCAGTACTGGAAACACCATATATTTT.

This clonotype was seen at least ten times. V gene TRBV20-1 combines with J gene TRBJ2-1; 9 bases agree with TRBD2. Looked up from germline, CDR1 is DFQATT and CDR2 is SNEGSKA (reference sequence). This CDR3 comprises 17 residues. V lost 6 bases to trimming and J lost 0 bases; unmatched junction nucleotides: 12. CDR3 DNA: TGCAGTGCCCCCTACGGCGGGAGGGCCAGCTCCTACAATGAGCAGTTCTTC. Protein: CSAPYGGRASSYNEQFF.

This chain links TRBV4-1 with TRBJ1-5, with a weak D call TRBD1 (5 bases). V lost 0 bases to trimming and J lost 0 bases, with 6 bases between them. The CDR3 is made up of 15 amino acids. Germline CDR1 is MGHRA and CDR2 is YSYEKL. The CDR3 region has the DNA TGCGCCAGCAGCCAAGAACAGGATAGCAATCAGCCCCAGCATTTT. Protein product: CASSQEQDSNQPQHF.

V usage is TRBV7-9 and J usage is TRBJ2-3; D not certain. The CDR3 runs 12 residues. The V gene's germline CDR1 is SEHNR and CDR2 FQNEAQ (reference sequence). Between the trimmed V and J ends, which lost 6 bases and 6 bases, there was a span of 10 bases. The CDR3 loop is CASRKWTDTQYF. The CDR3, as DNA: TGTGCCAGCAGGAAATGGACCGATACGCAGTATTTT. Variable domain in full (rest from reference TRBV7-9 and TRBJ2-3): DTGVSQNPRHKITKRGQNVTFRCDPISEHNRLYWYRQTLGQGPEFLTYFQNEAQLEKSRLLSDRFSAERPKGSFSTLEIQRTEQGDSAMYLCASRKWTDTQYFGPGTRLTVL.

The chain uses TRBV7-4 and TRBJ2-1; D is uncertain. The CDR3 loop spans 16 amino acids. The germline gives CDR1 SGHVT, CDR2 SQSDAQ. Trimming stripped 4 bases from V and 4 bases from J, with 17 bases between. The CDR3 DNA follows: TGTGCCAGCAGCTATAGTTCCGGGTCATCATACAATGAGCAGTTCTTC. Translated, it gives CASSYSSGSSYNEQFF.

The sample holds a few counts of this clonotype. The chain has TRBV20-1 and TRBJ1-3; 8 nucleotides agree with TRBD1. The CDR3 spans 12 residues. Germline V gives CDR1 DFQATT, CDR2 SNEGSKA (reference sequence). CDR3 residues: CSVEGQANTIYF. The CDR3 DNA follows: TGCAGCGTTGAGGGACAGGCCAACACCATATATTTT.

Ten or more counts support this clonotype. V usage is TRBV15 and J usage is TRBJ2-3; D unclear. Germline V gene data show CDR1 as LNHNV and CDR2 as YYDKDF (reference sequence). The V and J ends lost 6 bases and 5 bases respectively, with 12 bases between them. The CDR3 extends over 13 amino acids. The CDR3 region has the DNA TGTGCCACCAGGGGAAGAGAGAGAGATACGCAGTATTTT. Protein sequence: CATRGRERDTQYF.

The genes are TRBV6-5 and TRBJ2-3, with 12 bases fitting TRBD2. Germline loops: CDR1 MNHEY, CDR2 SVGAGI. The V gene end was trimmed by 4 bases and the J gene end by 1 base; junction bases not matched to a gene: 9. This CDR3 contains 18 residues. DNA of the CDR3: TGTGCCAGCAGTTGCTCGGGACTAGCGGGCTACGGCACAGATACGCAGTATTTT. This encodes CASSCSGLAGYGTDTQYF.

Of note for this clonotype: Sequence at one end of the junction differs from germline and may be a read error. J is TRBJ1-2 and V is TRBV2, with unresolved D. Germline values: CDR1 SNHLY, CDR2 FYNNEI. The CDR3 is made up of 15 amino acids. CDR3 bases: TGTGCCAGCAGTCTGGAAATGGACGGTCCCTATGGCCACACCTTC. It encodes CASSLEMDGPYGHTF.

This chain connects TRBV20-1 to TRBJ2-1; TRBD2 might be the D (6 bases). The V gene's germline CDR1 is DFQATT and CDR2 SNEGSKA (reference sequence). There are 12 residues in the CDR3. V dropped 6 bases and J dropped 5 bases, with 11 bases sitting between them. The CDR3 bases are TGCAGTGCCAGACGACTAGACAATGAGCAGTTCTTC. Translation: CSARRLDNEQFF.

A single count supports this clonotype. The CDR3 DNA is TGTGCCAGCAGCCCTAACCGGACAGGGGGGATAAGCGATGAGCAGTTCTTC. Translating it yields CASSPNRTGGISDEQFF. This chain joins TRBV7-9 and TRBJ2-1; 10 bases agree with TRBD1. The CDR3 spans 17 residues. Germline-derived CDR1 and CDR2 are SEHNR and FQNEAQ (reference sequence). V dropped 5 bases and J dropped 8; count of bases not matched to a gene: 15. The complete variable domain, with remaining parts taken from reference TRBV7-9 and TRBJ2-1, reads DTGVSQNPRHKITKRGQNVTFRCDPISEHNRLYWYRQTLGQGPEFLTYFQNEAQLEKSRLLSDRFSAERPKGSFSTLEIQRTEQGDSAMYLCASSPNRTGGISDEQFFGPGTRLTVL.

V usage is TRBV7-2 and J usage is TRBJ2-5; D unresolved. This CDR3 contains 15 residues. Deletions cut 1 base from V and 1 base from J, with 10 bases between. Germline loops: CDR1 SGHTA, CDR2 FQGNSA. The CDR3 here is CASSLGRGPQETQYF. CDR3 DNA sequence: TGTGCCAGCAGCTTAGGGCGTGGGCCCCAAGAGACCCAGTACTTC.

With respect to this clonotype: One end of the junction is discordant with germline, which a read error may explain. Written as DNA, the CDR3 is TGCAGTGCTCGAGAGGGTCAGATTCAGTACTTC. Residues: CSAREGQIQYF. The chain recombines TRBV20-1 with TRBJ2-4; a weak D match, TRBD2 (5 bases). The CDR3 has 11 residues. CDR1 and CDR2 (germline): DFQATT, SNEGSKA (reference sequence).

The V and J genes are TRBV13 and TRBJ2-1; D call uncertain. CDR3 size: 13 residues. Trimming removed 3 bases at V and 6 bases at J, with 9 bases between. Germline V gene sequence: CDR1 PRHDT, CDR2 FYEKMQ (reference sequence). The CDR3 DNA reads TGTGCCAGCAGCTTTCGGGCCTTCAATGAGCAGTTCTTC. It translates to CASSFRAFNEQFF.

A few counts support this clonotype. This rearrangement joins TRBV18 to TRBJ1-3; no definite D call. Germline V gives CDR1 KGHSH, CDR2 LQKENI. CDR3 length equals 13 residues. V lost 0 bases, J lost 3 bases, and 3 bases lay in between. This CDR3 is CASSPPFGNTIYF. The CDR3 DNA reads as TGTGCCAGCTCACCACCGTTTGGAAACACCATATATTTT. The complete variable domain, with remaining parts taken from reference TRBV18 and TRBJ1-3, reads NAGVMQNPRHLVRRRGQEARLRCSPMKGHSHVYWYRQLPEEGLKFMVYLQKENIIDESGMPKERFSAEFPKEGPSILRIQQVVRGDSAAYFCASSPPFGNTIYFGEGSWLTVV.

At least ten counts were recorded for this clonotype. J is TRBJ2-7 and V is TRBV7-9; D is undetermined. The length of the CDR3 is 16 residues. CDR1 and CDR2 from the germline V gene are SEHNR and FQNEAQ (reference sequence). Trimming removed 2 bases from V and 1 base from J, with 15 bases in between. The CDR3 reads CASSLLRPGKSYEQYF. CDR3 nucleotide sequence: TGTGCCAGCAGCTTACTACGTCCGGGTAAATCCTACGAGCAGTACTTC.

This clonotype was observed a handful of times. It may be a read error: a sequence one base away is much more abundant. The rearrangement uses TRBV7-9 and TRBJ2-7; D gene uncertain. V was trimmed by 6 bases and J by 5 bases, leaving 14 bases between them. Germline values: CDR1 SEHNR, CDR2 FQNEAQ (reference sequence). This CDR3 is built from 13 residues. This chain's CDR3 is CASRKDSLDEQYF. CDR3 nucleotides: TGTGCCAGCAGAAAGGATAGTCTTGACGAGCAGTACTTC.

This clonotype was counted between two and nine times. The chain uses TRBV2 and TRBJ2-3; no clear D gene. CDR3 size: 13 residues. V lost 5 bases, J lost 6 bases, and 12 bases lay in between. CDR1 and CDR2 (germline): SNHLY, FYNNEI. CDR3 sequence (DNA): TGTGCCAGCAGTCCAACCCCCAGTGATACGCAGTATTTT. This gives the protein CASSPTPSDTQYF.

The chain joins TRBV20-1 to TRBJ2-6; unclear D gene. The V and J ends lost 0 bases and 2 bases respectively, with 8 bases between them. The germline V gene has CDR1 DFQATT and CDR2 SNEGSKA (reference sequence). The CDR3 is made up of 15 amino acids. CDR3 DNA sequence: TGCAGTGCTAGAGATGAAGGGACTGGGGCCAACGTCCTGACTTTC. As protein: CSARDEGTGANVLTF.

This clonotype was seen at least ten times. The chain has TRBV4-2 and TRBJ1-6, with D unresolved. The V gene's germline CDR1 is LGHNA and CDR2 YNFKEQ. V lost 1 base and J 1 base, leaving 5 bases between the germline ends. The CDR3 extends over 15 amino acids. CDR3 coding DNA: TGTGCCAGCAGCCAAGTGGGGTCCTATAATTCACCCCTCCACTTT. This translates into CASSQVGSYNSPLHF.

The chain carries TRBV15 and TRBJ1-2; D unclear. The CDR3 consists of 13 residues. Trimming pared 0 bases from V and 2 bases from J, leaving 4 bases between. Germline V gives CDR1 LNHNV, CDR2 YYDKDF (reference sequence). This CDR3 reads CATSRDRNYGYTF. Here the CDR3 DNA reads TGTGCCACCAGCAGAGATCGAAACTATGGCTACACCTTC.